The 27 T cell receptor beta chains presented below share a single source sample, sequenced in a study of T cell repertoires in cytomegalovirus infection. In TCRdb, the reads were re-called with MiXCR into one record per CDR3 protein. The sample holds about 230,000 distinct CDR3 sequences; approximately 22% are singletons and the top ten take about 20%. Source material: CD8+ T cells from PBMCs. The source is a human donor in good health (CMV status not recorded). Some clones in this sample may be carry-over from other donors' samples.

This clonotype was counted ten times or more. The genes are TRBV20-1 and TRBJ1-5; D perhaps matches TRBD1 (5 bases). The CDR3 spans 17 residues. V was trimmed by 6 bases and J by 4 bases, leaving 25 bases between them. Germline V gene sequence: CDR1 DFQATT, CDR2 SNEGSKA (reference sequence). Here the CDR3 DNA reads TGCAGTGCCTGGGGGGGGAGCGGGGAGTTCGGTAATCAGCCCCAGCATTTT. It yields the protein CSAWGGSGEFGNQPQHF.

This clonotype was counted between two and nine times. V gene TRBV7-9 combines with J gene TRBJ2-1; weak D call: TRBD2 (6 bases). The CDR3 consists of 17 residues. The germline V gene encodes CDR1 SEHNR and CDR2 FQNEAQ (reference sequence). The germline V and J ends were trimmed by 1 base and 4 bases, with 17 bases remaining between them. The CDR3: CASSLGYGGDSYNEQFF. CDR3 in DNA: TGTGCCAGCAGCTTAGGGTACGGCGGGGACTCTTACAATGAGCAGTTCTTC.

The rearrangement links TRBV19 to TRBJ2-2; 12 nucleotides line up with TRBD2. CDR3 length equals 17 residues. CDR1 LNHDA and CDR2 SQIVND come from the germline V gene (reference sequence). V lost 5 bases, J lost 5 bases, and 9 bases stayed unmatched. Here the CDR3 reads CASSPSSGGAYTGELFF. CDR3 in DNA: TGTGCCAGTAGTCCCTCTAGCGGGGGGGCCTATACCGGGGAGCTGTTTTTT.

A word on this clonotype: A much larger clone differs from this one at a single base, so this may be a read error. The chain links TRBV28 to TRBJ1-1; D perhaps matches TRBD1 (6 bases). The CDR3 covers 12 residues. The V and J ends lost 5 bases and 6 bases respectively, with 10 bases between them. Germline CDR1 and CDR2: MDHEN and SYDVKM. CDR3 sequence reads: CASSHQGSEAFF. CDR3 DNA: TGTGCCAGCAGTCACCAGGGGTCTGAAGCTTTCTTT.

Many counts were recorded for this clonotype. J is TRBJ2-3 and V is TRBV7-8, with 8 nucleotides matching TRBD2. This CDR3 spans 17 amino acids. With V trimmed by 0 bases and J by 2 bases, 7 bases remained unmatched. Looked up from germline, CDR1 is SGHVS and CDR2 is FQNEAQ. CDR3 region: CASSLAQRGTVTDTQYF. DNA for the CDR3: TGTGCCAGCAGCTTAGCACAGCGGGGGACCGTCACAGATACGCAGTATTTT.

Only a few counts were recorded for this clonotype. The chain carries TRBV20-1 and TRBJ2-2; TRBD2 agrees at 8 bases. The CDR3 runs 16 residues. V shed 0 bases, J shed 4 bases, and the junction held 7 bases outside the gene matches. Per germline, CDR1 DFQATT and CDR2 SNEGSKA (reference sequence). Here the CDR3 DNA reads TGCAGTGCTAGAGACCTTAGCGGGGCGGTCACCGGGGAGCTGTTTTTT. Translating it yields CSARDLSGAVTGELFF.

The V and J genes are TRBV20-1 and TRBJ1-3; D not certain. Germline values: CDR1 DFQATT, CDR2 SNEGSKA (reference sequence). The CDR3 extends over 14 amino acids. The V end was cut by 3 bases, the J end by 3 bases, with 12 bases between. CDR3 nucleotide sequence: TGCAGTGCTAGCCCCGTCGGAGTTGGAAACACCATATATTTT. Protein sequence: CSASPVGVGNTIYF.

This chain joins TRBV15 and TRBJ1-5, with a possible D match to TRBD1 (5 bases). This CDR3 has 13 amino acids. CDR1 is LNHNV, CDR2 YYDKDF, per germline (reference sequence). V was cut by 8 bases and J by 3 bases, with 11 bases left in between. CDR3 DNA sequence: TGTGCCACCGGGGACGGGGTCAATCAGCCCCAGCATTTT. Protein product: CATGDGVNQPQHF. Combining the CDR3 with reference TRBV15 and TRBJ1-5 gives the whole variable domain DAMVIQNPRYQVTQFGKPVTLSCSQTLNHNVMYWYQQKSSQAPKLLFHYYDKDFNNEADTPDNFQSRRPNTSFCFLDIRSPGLGDTAMYLCATGDGVNQPQHFGDGTRLSIL.

The V gene is TRBV6-5, the J gene TRBJ2-7, with D possibly being TRBD2 (7 bases). Trimming removed 2 bases at V and 6 bases at J, with 17 bases between. CDR3 length equals 15 residues. Germline lookup yields CDR1 MNHEY and CDR2 SVGAGI. CDR3 nucleotide sequence: TGTGCCAGCAGTTACCTTCGGGGGGCCGTACGCGAGCAGTACTTC. Its protein is CASSYLRGAVREQYF.

This chain uses TRBV20-1 with TRBJ1-5; 7 bases are shared with TRBD1. This CDR3 region has 11 residues. CDR1 DFQATT and CDR2 SNEGSKA come from the germline V gene (reference sequence). V gave up 6 bases and J gave up 5 bases; unmatched junction bases: 1. The CDR3 protein is CSARGDQPQHF. CDR3 DNA sequence: TGCAGTGCCAGGGGGGATCAGCCCCAGCATTTT.

This chain joins TRBV14 and TRBJ1-2; D gene uncertain. The CDR3 consists of 13 residues. Germline-derived CDR1 and CDR2 are SGHDN and FVKESK. V was trimmed by 1 base and J by 4 bases, leaving 7 bases between them. This chain's CDR3 is CASSQGRFYGYTF. The CDR3 DNA sequence: TGTGCCAGCAGCCAAGGGAGATTCTATGGCTACACCTTC.

As DNA, the CDR3 is TGTGCCAGCACTAAGGACGGCTCCTACAATGAGCAGTTCTTC. It yields the protein CASTKDGSYNEQFF. This chain connects TRBV12-3 or TRBV12-4 to TRBJ2-1; D unclear. The V and J ends lost 7 bases and 0 bases respectively, with 10 bases between them. CDR3 length: 14 residues.

This clonotype came up many times. The chain combines TRBV2 with TRBJ1-4, with 7 bases aligning to TRBD1. V shed 3 bases, J shed 2 bases, and the junction held 0 bases outside the gene matches. Per germline, CDR1 SNHLY and CDR2 FYNNEI. This CDR3 is built from 14 residues. The CDR3 DNA reads TGTGCCAGCAGTGAGACAGGGACTAATGAAAAACTGTTTTTT. It yields the protein CASSETGTNEKLFF.

This clonotype was detected only a few times. The V call is TRBV6-6, the J call TRBJ2-1; 7 bases fit TRBD1. Per germline, CDR1 MNHNY and CDR2 SVGAGI (reference sequence). This CDR3 contains 14 residues. The V gene end was trimmed by 5 bases and the J gene end by 3 bases; junction bases not matched to a gene: 4. CDR3 in amino acids: CASSGGQYYNEQFF. The CDR3 DNA reads as TGTGCCAGCAGTGGGGGACAGTACTACAATGAGCAGTTCTTC.

This clonotype was recorded many times. This rearrangement joins TRBV7-6 to TRBJ2-3; either TRBD1 or TRBD2 may fit D (5 bases each). The CDR3 runs to 17 residues. From germline, CDR1 is SGHVS and CDR2 FNYEAQ. Trimming removed 1 base at V and 3 bases at J, with 17 bases between. The CDR3 region is CASSLDSGTLGTDTQYF. The CDR3 nucleotides are TGTGCCAGCAGCTTAGATTCCGGGACCCTTGGAACAGATACGCAGTATTTT.

This clonotype has at least ten counts. The V and J genes are TRBV28 and TRBJ1-1; possible D gene TRBD1, 5 bases. The CDR3 has 11 residues. The germline V and J ends were trimmed by 8 bases and 7 bases, with 11 bases remaining between them. CDR1 and CDR2 from the germline V gene are MDHEN and SYDVKM. CDR3 region: CASRDYDEAFF. The CDR3 DNA follows: TGTGCCAGCCGGGACTATGATGAAGCTTTCTTT.

As for this clonotype: A much larger clone differs from this one at a single base, so this may be a read error. The chain employs TRBV11-3 and TRBJ2-7; 11 nucleotides line up with TRBD1. Trimming at V came to 4 bases and at J to 6 bases, leaving 2 bases not matched to a gene. The CDR3 consists of 13 residues. CDR1 SGHNT and CDR2 YENEEA come from the germline V gene. As DNA, the CDR3 is TGTGCCAGCAGCTCCGGGACAGGGGGCGAGCAGTACTTC. Translating gives CASSSGTGGEQYF.

The chain employs TRBV29-1 and TRBJ2-7; perhaps TRBD2 as D (5 bases). CDR1 and CDR2 (germline): SQVTM, ANQGSEA. This CDR3 is built from 13 residues. V was shortened by 7 bases and J by 0 bases, with 13 bases between the two germline ends. CDR3 residues: CSAMEALSYEQYF. CDR3 bases: TGCAGCGCGATGGAGGCCCTCTCCTACGAGCAGTACTTC.

The chain uses TRBV30 and TRBJ2-6; no clear D. V dropped 3 bases and J dropped 12 bases, with 12 bases sitting between them. Germline CDR1 reads GTSNPN; CDR2 reads SVGIG (reference sequence). This CDR3 contains 12 residues. The CDR3 DNA is TGTGCCTGGAGGGTTCCCCCCCTCGTCCTGACTTTC. Encoded protein: CAWRVPPLVLTF.

This clonotype was seen only a few times. The V and J genes are TRBV7-9 and TRBJ2-1; D unresolved. V was trimmed by 2 bases and J by 8 bases, leaving 7 bases between them. The CDR3 has 12 residues. Germline V lookup: CDR1 SEHNR, CDR2 FQNEAQ (reference sequence). The CDR3: CASSLNFYEQFF. The CDR3 coding sequence is TGTGCCAGCAGCTTAAACTTTTATGAGCAGTTCTTC.

The chain has TRBV15 and TRBJ2-1; D unclear. Per the germline V gene, CDR1 is LNHNV and CDR2 is YYDKDF (reference sequence). The CDR3 runs to 11 residues. The germline V and J ends were trimmed by 3 bases and 3 bases, with 0 bases remaining between them. The CDR3 region has the DNA TGTGCCACCAGCAGCTACAATGAGCAGTTCTTC. Translated: CATSSYNEQFF. Looking up the rest from reference TRBV15 and TRBJ2-1 gives the full variable domain: DAMVIQNPRYQVTQFGKPVTLSCSQTLNHNVMYWYQQKSSQAPKLLFHYYDKDFNNEADTPDNFQSRRPNTSFCFLDIRSPGLGDTAMYLCATSSYNEQFFGPGTRLTVL.

This chain links TRBV18 with TRBJ2-1, with 7 bases aligning to TRBD2. The germline CDR1 and CDR2 sequences are KGHSH and LQKENI. The CDR3 runs 14 residues. V dropped 4 bases and J dropped 2; count of bases not matched to a gene: 2. CDR3 coding DNA: TGTGCCAGCTCACAAGCGGGGCCCTACAATGAGCAGTTCTTC. Its protein product is CASSQAGPYNEQFF.

The CDR3 nucleotides read TGTGCCAGCAGCTTAGCCCCCTCGACGGATCTTTACTTC. It yields the protein CASSLAPSTDLYF. This sequence joins TRBV7-3 and TRBJ2-7, with D unresolved. The CDR3 spans 13 residues. Germline-derived CDR1 and CDR2 are SGHTA and FQGTGA. Trimming took 2 bases from V and 13 from J, leaving 18 bases between them.

The gene calls are TRBV12-5 and TRBJ1-4; no firm D call. V was pared by 2 bases and J by 7 bases, with 11 bases between. Per germline, CDR1 LGHNT and CDR2 FRNRAP. This CDR3 has 14 amino acids. This CDR3 is CASGLNGGFEKLFF. In nucleotides, the CDR3 is TGTGCTAGTGGTTTGAACGGAGGGTTTGAAAAACTGTTTTTT.

This sequence joins TRBV10-3 and TRBJ2-1, with 8 bases aligning to TRBD1. The CDR3 extends over 17 amino acids. The trim removed 0 bases at V and 5 bases at J, leaving 9 bases unmatched. Looked up from germline, CDR1 is ENHRY and CDR2 is SYGVKD. The CDR3 spells CAISESIGQGLDNEQFF. CDR3 bases: TGTGCCATCAGTGAGTCGATTGGACAGGGTCTAGACAATGAGCAGTTCTTC.

The V and J genes are TRBV19 and TRBJ2-2; D is ambiguous. This CDR3 comprises 15 residues. The ends were cut back, 3 bases at V and 0 bases at J, with 8 bases in the middle. The germline CDR1 and CDR2 sequences are LNHDA and SQIVND (reference sequence). As DNA, the CDR3 is TGTGCCAGTAGTATTGACAACTCGAACACCGGGGAGCTGTTTTTT. This codes for CASSIDNSNTGELFF.

The chain is built from TRBV12-3 or TRBV12-4 and TRBJ2-2; the D gene could be TRBD1 or TRBD2 (6 bases each). This CDR3 comprises 15 residues. V was cut by 5 bases and J by 3 bases, with 13 bases left in between. The CDR3 DNA sequence: TGTGCCAGCAGTGGATGGGGGGCTGACACCGGGGAGCTGTTTTTT. Amino acid sequence: CASSGWGADTGELFF.